Sample share makes the clone carrying this T cell receptor (beta chain) large (0.1 to 1%). What it binds is not known. These data originate in a study of cytotoxic CD8 clonotypes in ibrutinib-treated CLL. The CDR3 spans 12 residues. CDR1 is SGDLS and CDR2 is YYNGEE in the germline V gene. V was pared by 6 bases and J by 4 bases, with 10 bases between. Some clones are missing from TCRdb's copy, which holds only in-frame ones; the method was immunoSEQ multiplex PCR. The sample shows about 140,000 clones, 80% of them seen only once. Study-level findings and limits: Circulating CD8+ T-cell counts were tracked by baseline clonality, which exceeded that of age-matched healthy donors. Samples were collected at differing times from sustained-remission and progressing patients.

The chain carries TRBV9 and TRBJ2-5; either TRBD1 or TRBD2 may supply D (5 bases each). Sequencing was performed on PBMCs, taken after 36 months of ibrutinib treatment. This receptor was taken from a human donor with chronic lymphocytic leukemia. In DNA form, the CDR3 reads TGTGCCAGCAAAGACAGCGGAGAGACCCAGTACTTC. Encoded protein: CASKDSGETQYF. Together with reference TRBV9 and TRBJ2-5, the CDR3 gives the full variable domain: DSGVTQTPKHLITATGQRVTLRCSPRSGDLSVYWYQQSLDQGLQFLIQYYNGEERAKGNILERFSAQQFPDLHSELNLSSLELGDSALYFCASKDSGETQYFGPGTRLLVL.